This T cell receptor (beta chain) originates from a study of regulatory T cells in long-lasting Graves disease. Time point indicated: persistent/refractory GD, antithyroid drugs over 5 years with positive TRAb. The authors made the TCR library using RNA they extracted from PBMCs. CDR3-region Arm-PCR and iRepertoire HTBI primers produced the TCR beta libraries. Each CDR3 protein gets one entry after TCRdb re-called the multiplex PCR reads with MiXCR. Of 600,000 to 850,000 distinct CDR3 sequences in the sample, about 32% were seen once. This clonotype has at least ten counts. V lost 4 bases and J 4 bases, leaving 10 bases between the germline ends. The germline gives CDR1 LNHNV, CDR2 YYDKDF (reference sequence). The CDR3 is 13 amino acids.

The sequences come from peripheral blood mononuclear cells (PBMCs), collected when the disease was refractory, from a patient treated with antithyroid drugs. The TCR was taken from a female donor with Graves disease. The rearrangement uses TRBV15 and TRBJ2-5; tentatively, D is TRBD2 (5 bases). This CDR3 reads CATSTRGRETQYF. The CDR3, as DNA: TGTGCCACCAGCACACGGGGTAGAGAGACCCAGTACTTC.